The 6 T cell receptor beta chains listed next were all sequenced from one sample in a study of CD8 T cells in Susac syndrome. After extraction with the RNeasy kit, roughly 0.5 to 1 ug of the RNA was reverse transcribed using random hexamers. TCRdb called the immunoSEQ multiplex PCR reads again in MiXCR, with one record for every CDR3 protein. The table records about 180,000 distinct CDR3 sequences, approximately 96% of them present only once. The sequenced material came from CD4+ T cells from PBMCs. Receptors were obtained from a human donor with multiple sclerosis.

This chain uses TRBV9 with TRBJ1-2, with D possibly being TRBD1 (5 bases). V lost 5 bases and J lost 0, with 11 bases in between. CDR1 is SGDLS and CDR2 is YYNGEE in the germline V gene. This CDR3 has 14 residues. CDR3 sequence (DNA): TGTGCCAGCAGTCAACGGGGACCTAACTATGGCTACACCTTC. This codes for CASSQRGPNYGYTF.

The chain recombines TRBV5-4 with TRBJ1-4, with D tentatively TRBD1 (5 bases). CDR3 length: 15 residues. Trimming stripped 4 bases from V and 5 bases from J, with 15 bases between. In germline, CDR1 is SGHNT, CDR2 YYREEE (reference sequence). CDR3 sequence (DNA): TGTGCCAGCAGCCTTGTCCCCAGGGAGAATGAAAAACTGTTTTTT. Protein: CASSLVPRENEKLFF.

This clonotype was seen only once. The chain employs TRBV19 and TRBJ2-7, with 8 bases lining up with TRBD1. J gave up 5 bases and V 3 bases, and 6 bases lay outside the gene matches. Looked up from germline, CDR1 is LNHDA and CDR2 is SQIVND (reference sequence). This CDR3 region has 14 residues. In DNA form, the CDR3 reads TGTGCCAGTAGTATCGCGGGACAGGCGAACGAGCAGTACTTC. Protein product: CASSIAGQANEQYF.

The rearrangement joins TRBV6-1 to TRBJ2-7, with D unresolved. CDR3 length equals 11 residues. Germline V gene sequence: CDR1 MNHNS, CDR2 SASEGT. Trimming removed 3 bases from V and 4 bases from J, with 4 bases in between. The CDR3 sequence: CASSDQYEQYF. The DNA of the CDR3 is TGTGCCAGCAGTGACCAATACGAGCAGTACTTC.

This rearrangement joins TRBV18 to TRBJ1-2; D not resolved. Germline V gene data show CDR1 as KGHSH and CDR2 as LQKENI. The CDR3 loop spans 14 amino acids. V was cut by 0 bases and J by 0 bases, with 5 bases left in between. Here the CDR3 reads CASSPPLTNYGYTF. CDR3 nucleotides: TGTGCCAGCTCACCACCATTAACTAACTATGGCTACACCTTC. Together with reference TRBV18 and TRBJ1-2, the CDR3 gives the full variable domain: NAGVMQNPRHLVRRRGQEARLRCSPMKGHSHVYWYRQLPEEGLKFMVYLQKENIIDESGMPKERFSAEFPKEGPSILRIQQVVRGDSAAYFCASSPPLTNYGYTFGSGTRLTVV.

The chain employs TRBV12-3 or TRBV12-4 and TRBJ1-5; D is uncertain. Trimming removed 1 base at V and 6 bases at J, with 7 bases between. The CDR3 loop spans 13 amino acids. The CDR3 bases are TGTGCCAGCAGTTTAGACAGAGCTCAGCCCCAGCATTTT. Protein sequence: CASSLDRAQPQHF.